Presented here are 2 T cell receptor beta chains from one specimen sequenced in a study of vaccination effects on CD4 cells after COVID-19. The antigens for these receptors are not known. Sequenced by immunoSEQ multiplex PCR; TCRdb stores in-frame clones only, minus some. The sample has under 85,000 clones, 60% to 80% seen once. Antigen-specific CD4+ T cells were expanded with viral peptide pools in the ViraFEST assay before sequencing. Isolating CD4+ T cells followed less than 11 days of culture. Each participant was given two doses of one vaccine (BNT162b2 or mRNA-1273). The sequenced sample was CD4+ T cells from PBMCs cultured with HCoV-OC43 spike peptides, obtained after COVID-19 vaccination. Subset meaning: HCoV-OC43 spike overlapping peptide pool stimulation. The origin of the receptors is a human donor who received a COVID-19 vaccine.

The sample holds a few counts of this clone. The gene calls are TRBV28 and TRBJ1-6, with D tentatively TRBD1 (5 bases). Trimming shortened V by 7 bases and J by 10 bases, and 17 bases separated the two germline ends. The CDR3 extends over 14 amino acids. CDR1 is MDHEN, CDR2 SYDVKM, per germline. The CDR3 coding sequence is TGTGCCAGCATCCTGAGGGGCGCCGGGTCACCCCTCCACTTT. Its translation is CASILRGAGSPLHF. The variable domain in full, completed from reference TRBV28 and TRBJ1-6, reads DVKVTQSSRYLVKRTGEKVFLECVQDMDHENMFWYRQDPGLGLRLIYFSYDVKMKEKGDIPEGYSVSREKKERFSLILESASTNQTSMYLCASILRGAGSPLHFGNGTRLTVT.

The chain recombines TRBV3-1 (or the pseudogene TRBV3-2) with TRBJ2-3; possible D gene TRBD2, 5 bases. The CDR3 sequence is 13 residues long. Germline V gene sequence: CDR1 LGHDT, CDR2 YNNKEL (reference sequence). The ends were cut back, 4 bases at V and 3 bases at J, with 8 bases in the middle. The CDR3 sequence: CASSRRGTDTQYF. CDR3 bases: TGTGCCAGCAGCCGCCGAGGGACAGATACGCAGTATTTT.